This T cell receptor (beta chain) was identified during a study of blood T cell repertoires in COVID-19. The method was immunoSEQ multiplex PCR; TCRdb's version includes in-frame clones alone and lacks a portion of them. In the table there are 200,000 to 250,000 clones, about 81% of which are singletons. Enrolled through a virtual design, the participants were between 18 and 89 years of age and came from fewer than 30 US areas. V lost 3 bases and J lost 4; bases outside the gene matches: 3. The CDR3 covers 14 residues. CDR1 and CDR2 from the germline V gene are LNHDA and SQIVND (reference sequence). The sample comprised PBMCs or T cells enriched from blood (not recorded which). This sequence originates from a man in his forties who had recovered from COVID-19. The chain uses TRBV19 and TRBJ1-5; 7 nucleotides agree with TRBD1. In DNA form, the CDR3 reads TGTGCCAGTAGTATCACAGGGGTGAATCAGCCCCAGCATTTT. Amino acids: CASSITGVNQPQHF.